The T cell receptor beta chain under discussion was sequenced for a study of blood T cell repertoires in COVID-19. CDR3 length: 14 amino acids. The germline CDR1 and CDR2 sequences are LNHDA and SQIVND (reference sequence). V was clipped by 7 bases and J by 7 bases, with 17 bases between them. The protocol was immunoSEQ multiplex PCR, while the TCRdb copy is restricted to in-frame clones and leaves out a portion. The sample lists around 170,000 clones, about four fifths occurring once. The sequence was obtained from a man aged 18 to 30 with active or convalescent COVID-19. The chain uses TRBV19 and TRBJ1-5; TRBD1 is a possible D gene (6 bases). Sequenced input: peripheral blood. CDR3 in amino acids: CASKGERRGQPQHF. DNA for the CDR3: TGTGCCAGTAAGGGGGAGCGAAGAGGACAGCCCCAGCATTTT.